This T cell receptor (beta chain) originates from a study of CD8 T cells in ankylosing spondylitis. General study findings and limits: For ankylosing spondylitis blood, a TCR beta motif of about 8 highly homologous variants appeared characteristic. The disease-linked clones had a CD8+ phenotype and low blood frequencies. Reportedly, matched ankylosing spondylitis synovial fluid was significantly enriched for disease-linked clones.

As concerns this clonotype: Its matching antigen is unknown.

Quantitative barcoded 5'-RACE was used to prepare TCR beta libraries. One entry per CDR3 protein results from TCRdb running MiXCR on the 5' RACE reads. Of 200,000 to 300,000 distinct CDR3 sequences in the sample, roughly a third are singletons; the top ten hold roughly 4%. This CDR3 has 16 amino acids. Trimming removed 3 bases from V and 3 bases from J, with 17 bases in between. Per germline, CDR1 MGHRA and CDR2 YSYEKL. What was sequenced was blood, either unsorted or a sorted T cell fraction (not recorded which). This TCR derives from a male donor with ankylosing spondylitis or in good health (not recorded which). The chain carries TRBV4-1 and TRBJ1-2; TRBD1 might be the D (6 bases). CDR3 region: CASSQILVKGDYGYTF. The CDR3 nucleotides read TGCGCCAGCAGCCAGATCCTGGTAAAGGGGGACTATGGCTACACCTTC.